The 27 T cell receptor beta chains in this list originate from one sample, sequenced in a study of T-cell memory formation after mild COVID-19. TCRdb re-called the 5' RACE reads with MiXCR, one entry per CDR3 protein. The table lists approximately 430,000 distinct CDR3 sequences, 23% of them singletons. The specimen sequenced was PBMCs or a T cell subset sorted from them (not recorded which). The receptors originated from an adult woman who had mild COVID-19 (a few samples of this study predate the infection). Cell type and time point are not known.

This clonotype has at least ten counts. This sequence joins TRBV29-1 and TRBJ2-1; D gene ambiguous. There are 12 residues in the CDR3. CDR1 SQVTM and CDR2 ANQGSEA come from the germline V gene. Trimming left V 5 bases short and J 1 base short, with 6 bases between. The CDR3 protein is CSVKSSYNEQFF. CDR3 bases: TGCAGCGTTAAGAGTTCCTACAATGAGCAGTTCTTC.

This clonotype was observed a handful of times. This chain joins TRBV4-3 and TRBJ1-2; no firm D call. Per germline, CDR1 LGHNA and CDR2 YSLEER. This CDR3 comprises 15 residues. Trimming left V 1 base short and J 0 bases short, with 9 bases between. CDR3 DNA sequence: TGCGCCAGCAGCCAAGCGTCGACGGCTAACTATGGCTACACCTTC. Translated: CASSQASTANYGYTF.

This clonotype turned up a few times. V usage is TRBV7-8 and J usage is TRBJ2-3; D is undetermined. CDR1 and CDR2 (germline): SGHVS, FQNEAQ. With 2 bases removed from V and 4 bases from J, the gap between germline ends came to 7 bases. CDR3 length equals 13 residues. CDR3 in DNA: TGTGCCAGCAGCTTAACTGGGCCAGATACGCAGTATTTT. This encodes CASSLTGPDTQYF.

This clonotype was counted only a few times. V is TRBV2 and J is TRBJ2-1; 9 positions agree with TRBD2. J lost 8 bases, V lost 7 bases, and 3 bases had no gene match. The CDR3 sequence is 12 residues long. Per germline, CDR1 SNHLY and CDR2 FYNNEI. CDR3 protein: CASTLAGDEQFF. As DNA, the CDR3 is TGTGCCAGCACCTTAGCGGGAGATGAGCAGTTCTTC.

The chain employs TRBV12-3 or TRBV12-4 and TRBJ1-1; TRBD1 is a possible D gene (5 bases). CDR3 length equals 12 residues. V was trimmed by 6 bases and J by 7 bases, leaving 12 bases between them. The CDR3 nucleotides are TGTGCCAGCAGCCAGGAAGGGGTTGAAGCTTTCTTT. It is translated as CASSQEGVEAFF.

The chain joins TRBV29-1 to TRBJ1-1; maybe TRBD1 (6 bases). Germline values: CDR1 SQVTM, CDR2 ANQGSEA. Trimming left V 4 bases short and J 4 bases short, with 13 bases between. The CDR3 length is 13 residues. CDR3 DNA: TGCAGCGTTGGCCCGGGGGCTGGCACTGAAGCTTTCTTT. Protein: CSVGPGAGTEAFF.

There are a few counts of this clonotype. This rearrangement joins TRBV7-3 to TRBJ2-3; TRBD1 matches 9 bases. This CDR3 contains 15 residues. The germline V gene encodes CDR1 SGHTA and CDR2 FQGTGA. Trimming took 4 bases from V and 6 from J; bases not matched to a gene: 8. This chain's CDR3 is CASSYTGQGRDTQYF. In DNA, the CDR3 is TGTGCCAGCAGCTATACGGGACAGGGAAGGGATACGCAGTATTTT.

V is TRBV5-1 and J is TRBJ1-6; a weak D match, TRBD1 (6 bases). V was shortened by 4 bases and J by 0 bases, with 20 bases between the two germline ends. The CDR3 contains 19 residues. Germline assignment: CDR1 SGHRS and CDR2 YFSETQ. CDR3 region: CASSLTATGPSSYNSPLHF. Written as DNA, the CDR3 is TGCGCCAGCAGCCTAACCGCGACAGGTCCGAGCTCCTATAATTCACCCCTCCACTTT.

The chain employs TRBV18 and TRBJ2-7; 7 positions agree with TRBD1. CDR3 length: 15 residues. Germline CDR1 reads KGHSH; CDR2 reads LQKENI. The ends lost 2 bases at V and 4 bases at J; junction bases unmatched: 8. In DNA, the CDR3 is TGTGCCAGCTCACCAGTTTCGGGACAGACGTACGAGCAGTACTTC. Its translation: CASSPVSGQTYEQYF.

This clonotype occurred many times. The J gene is TRBJ2-1, the V gene TRBV27; 10 bases are shared with TRBD2. The V segment lost 6 bases and the J segment 4 bases; nucleotides outside the gene matches: 6. Germline CDR1 reads MNHEY; CDR2 reads SMNVEV (reference sequence). The CDR3 sequence is 15 residues long. The DNA of the CDR3 is TGTGCCAGCAGGTGGACTAGCGGAGTTTACAATGAGCAGTTCTTC. Translation gives CASRWTSGVYNEQFF.

The V gene is TRBV9, the J gene TRBJ1-2; tentative D call: TRBD1 (5 bases). Trimming removed 1 base from V and 7 bases from J, with 11 bases in between. The CDR3 has 13 residues. Germline CDR1 SGDLS, CDR2 YYNGEE. CDR3 in DNA: TGTGCCAGCAGCGTAACGGAAGGGGCTGGCTACACCTTC. Protein sequence: CASSVTEGAGYTF.

V is TRBV11-2 and J is TRBJ2-7; D gene ambiguous. V dropped 4 bases and J dropped 6 bases, with 7 bases sitting between them. The CDR3 consists of 11 residues. From germline, CDR1 is SGHAT and CDR2 FQNNGV. DNA of the CDR3: TGTGCCAGCAGCTCTACGGGCGAGCAGTACTTC. Amino acid sequence: CASSSTGEQYF.

The V gene is TRBV5-6, the J gene TRBJ1-5; possibly TRBD1 for D (6 bases). Deletions cut 3 bases from V and 2 bases from J, with 15 bases between. CDR3 length: 16 amino acids. CDR1 SGHDT and CDR2 YYEEEE come from the germline V gene. As DNA, the CDR3 is TGTGCCAGCAGCTCCTATCGGGGGCCCCGCAATCAGCCCCAGCATTTT. As protein: CASSSYRGPRNQPQHF. Full variable domain (outside the CDR3, taken from reference TRBV5-6 and TRBJ1-5): DAGVTQSPTHLIKTRGQQVTLRCSPKSGHDTVSWYQQALGQGPQFIFQYYEEEERQRGNFPDRFSGHQFPNYSSELNVNALLLGDSALYLCASSSYRGPRNQPQHFGDGTRLSIL.

There are a few counts of this clonotype. The chain joins TRBV6-2 or TRBV6-3 to TRBJ2-5; D gene uncertain. This CDR3 has 16 residues. Germline CDR1 MNHEY, CDR2 SVGEGT. The germline V and J ends were trimmed by 2 bases and 3 bases, with 16 bases remaining between them. The CDR3 DNA reads TGTGCCAGCAGTTACGCCACGTTGCAAGAAAAAGAGACCCAGTACTTC. It encodes CASSYATLQEKETQYF.

This clonotype was seen only a few times. The chain carries TRBV11-3 and TRBJ2-1; D unclear. Trimming pared 1 base from V and 6 bases from J, leaving 7 bases between. Germline CDR1 and CDR2: SGHNT and YENEEA. The CDR3 covers 13 residues. The CDR3 loop reads CASSLVGSNEQFF. CDR3 DNA: TGTGCCAGCAGCTTAGTAGGTTCCAATGAGCAGTTCTTC.

The V call is TRBV5-1, the J call TRBJ1-2, with 8 bases fitting TRBD1. The length of the CDR3 is 15 residues. CDR1 SGHRS and CDR2 YFSETQ come from the germline V gene. The V gene end was trimmed by 4 bases and the J gene end by 4 bases; junction bases not matched to a gene: 9. The CDR3 DNA reads TGCGCCAGCAGCATCGGACAGGGTCCGACCTATGGCTACACCTTC. This sequence encodes CASSIGQGPTYGYTF.

This clonotype was detected only a few times. V usage is TRBV20-1 and J usage is TRBJ2-5, with D perhaps matching TRBD1 or TRBD2 (5 bases each). Trimming shortened V by 3 bases and J by 7 bases, and 12 bases separated the two germline ends. The CDR3 has 12 residues. CDR1 is DFQATT, CDR2 SNEGSKA, per germline (reference sequence). The CDR3 is CSARGPGGTQYF. The CDR3 region has the DNA TGCAGTGCTAGGGGACCAGGTGGGACCCAGTACTTC.

This chain uses TRBV5-5 with TRBJ2-3; D is possibly TRBD2 (6 bases). The germline V gene has CDR1 SGHKS and CDR2 YYEKEE (reference sequence). CDR3 length equals 13 residues. Trimming pared 7 bases from V and 2 bases from J, leaving 11 bases between. Here the CDR3 reads CASGTGVTDTQYF. DNA for the CDR3: TGTGCCAGCGGGACGGGGGTCACAGATACGCAGTATTTT.

The V gene is TRBV3-1, the J gene TRBJ2-1, with 7 bases fitting TRBD1. CDR3 length equals 15 residues. V shed 0 bases, J shed 5 bases, and the junction held 4 bases outside the gene matches. The V gene's germline CDR1 is LGHDT and CDR2 YNNKEL (reference sequence). DNA of the CDR3: TGTGCCAGCAGCCAAGACTACAGGGGCCACAATGAGCAGTTCTTC. As protein: CASSQDYRGHNEQFF.

The chain uses TRBV12-3 or TRBV12-4 and TRBJ1-2; the D gene is possibly TRBD1 (5 bases). This CDR3 has 13 amino acids. V was shortened by 6 bases and J by 8 bases, with 16 bases between the two germline ends. The CDR3 sequence: CASSHGTARGYTF. CDR3 DNA: TGTGCCAGCAGCCACGGGACGGCGCGAGGCTACACCTTC.

This clonotype appeared a few times. The chain employs TRBV11-1 and TRBJ2-4; 10 bases agree with TRBD2. V shed 10 bases, J shed 10 bases, and the junction held 22 bases outside the gene matches. The CDR3 spans 17 residues. CDR1 and CDR2 from the germline V gene are SGHAT and FQDESV (reference sequence). The DNA of the CDR3 is TGTGCCAACAGGCCTAGCGGGAGCGGTTGGGCGGTTCAAATTCAGTACTTC. Translating it yields CANRPSGSGWAVQIQYF. Together with reference TRBV11-1 and TRBJ2-4, the CDR3 gives the full variable domain: EAEVAQSPRYKITEKSQAVAFWCDPISGHATLYWYRQILGQGPELLVQFQDESVVDDSQLPKDRFSAERLKGVDSTLKIQPAELGDSAMYLCANRPSGSGWAVQIQYFGAGTRLSVL.

The chain couples TRBV12-3 or TRBV12-4 to TRBJ2-2; possible D gene TRBD2, 5 bases. The germline V and J ends were trimmed by 8 bases and 1 base, with 11 bases remaining between them. The CDR3 is 14 amino acids. CDR3 amino acids: CASQRTENTGELFF. As DNA, the CDR3 is TGTGCCAGCCAGAGGACTGAGAACACCGGGGAGCTGTTTTTT.

This clonotype was recorded a few times. The rearrangement uses TRBV7-9 and TRBJ1-4, with unresolved D. Trimming shortened V by 2 bases and J by 7 bases, and 5 bases separated the two germline ends. The CDR3 contains 12 residues. In germline, CDR1 is SEHNR, CDR2 FQNEAQ (reference sequence). The CDR3 loop is CASSLYSEKLFF. The CDR3 region has the DNA TGTGCCAGCAGCTTATACAGTGAAAAACTGTTTTTT.

The V and J genes are TRBV5-1 and TRBJ2-2; 9 bases are shared with TRBD1. This CDR3 is built from 20 residues. Germline-derived CDR1 and CDR2 are SGHRS and YFSETQ. V lost 4 bases to trimming and J lost 0 bases; unmatched junction nucleotides: 16. The CDR3 sequence: CASSTGSGTGTYTNTGELFF. The CDR3 DNA reads as TGCGCCAGCAGCACAGGTTCCGGGACAGGGACCTATACGAACACCGGGGAGCTGTTTTTT.

DNA of the CDR3: TGTGCCAGCAGTCTCCTACCGGGACAGGGCTCCTACGAGCAGTACTTC. Amino acids: CASSLLPGQGSYEQYF. The chain recombines TRBV27 with TRBJ2-7; 9 bases are a match to TRBD1. The CDR3 is 16 residues long. V gave up 5 bases and J gave up 0 bases; unmatched junction bases: 8. Germline V gene lookup returns CDR1 MNHEY and CDR2 SMNVEV (reference sequence).

A word on this clonotype: Possible read error: a much larger clone is one base away. This chain links TRBV5-1 with TRBJ2-1; possibly TRBD1 or TRBD2 for D (5 bases each). There are 14 residues in the CDR3. The germline V and J ends were trimmed by 0 bases and 5 bases, with 9 bases remaining between them. CDR1 and CDR2 (germline): SGHRS, YFSETQ. The CDR3: CASSLEGPNNEQFF. In DNA form, the CDR3 reads TGCGCCAGCAGCTTGGAGGGACCCAACAATGAGCAGTTCTTC.

The chain joins TRBV24-1 to TRBJ2-3; possibly TRBD1 for D (5 bases). The V end was cut by 6 bases, the J end by 4 bases, with 7 bases between. This CDR3 region has 12 residues. Germline values: CDR1 KGHDR, CDR2 SFDVKD. Here the CDR3 reads CATSTGSDTQYF. The CDR3 nucleotides read TGTGCCACCAGTACAGGATCAGATACGCAGTATTTT.